This record concerns one T cell receptor (beta chain) sequence. The antigen this receptor binds is unknown. No base qualities exist here, and no much larger clone lies one base off it. TCRbeta CDR3 regions were amplified from genomic DNA by means of the immunoSEQ Assay, a bias-controlled multiplex PCR. On the study's bioinformatics: Nucleated cell counts per sample were estimated from amplification of reference gene primers within the assay. Sequence reads were collapsed and filtered to measure the absolute abundance of every unique TCRbeta CDR3 rearrangement. Productive Simpson clonality was computed per sample as the square root of Simpson's diversity index over productive rearrangements. What TCRdb holds here is the immuneACCESS table cut down to in-frame rearrangements. Part of the clones is not present; checked against another copy, under half of the missing clones reflect an unresolved V gene, and the others are unexplained. V and J calls and clone size are as listed in that table; D and trimming were resolved from the DNA. This sample has some 300,000 clones in its table, and nearly 90% of those were observed once. Of the sample, around 4.3% falls within the top ten clones.

This specimen comes from a study of blood T cell repertoires in COVID-19 (TCRdb year 2020). For the wider study: Samples from collaborators originated in the United States, Italy and Spain and spanned both the acute and convalescent phases of COVID-19. The prospective study material was composed of cDNA or gDNA derived from T cells, B-cell-depleted T cells, or PBMCs. Subjects who had been exposed to COVID-19, were actively infected with it, or had recovered from it provided the deeply sampled blood TCRbeta repertoires that made up the dataset. A freely available public database, intended as a resource for researchers studying the immune response to SARS-CoV-2, is where the repertoires were released. Samples were obtained from the ongoing ImmuneRACE study (first 160 participants) and from 950 to 1,500 subjects provided by 6 global collaborators. A de-identified subject ID, COVID-19 status, age in years and sex were almost always included in the sample metadata. Where available, HLA class I and class II types were obtained from metadata supplied by the sample provider rather than from assay-based typing.

The full study reports these points: How much clinical and demographic metadata was included differed by source and by participant, and the metadata was provided uncurated.

Enrolling through a virtual design, the prospective study's participants ranged in age from roughly 18 to 89 years and lived across 24 United States geographic areas. In the prospective study, cohorts were assigned on the basis of participant-reported clinical history obtained from a screening survey and a study questionnaire. In the prospective study, mobile phlebotomists collected whole blood, serum and a nasopharyngeal or oropharyngeal swab from each participant. Prospective study participants could optionally give additional blood draws and questionnaires over a roughly two-month period. Blood samples from the prospective study were shipped frozen or at room temperature prior to DNA extraction. The receptor's source is a woman between 18 and 29 years old with acute COVID-19. Sequenced sample: PBMCs or T cells enriched from blood (not recorded which).

The DNA reads TGTGCCAGCAGCCAAGATAGGGGGACAGGGGAGTATCAGCCCCAGCATTTT. This is translated as CASSQDRGTGEYQPQHF. The chain couples TRBV3-1 (or the pseudogene TRBV3-2) to TRBJ1-5; 10 nucleotides in the junction match TRBD1. At the junction V is shortened by 0 bases and J by 5 bases; bases outside the gene matches: 7. From the cysteine through the phenylalanine, the CDR3 covers 17 amino acids. Only CDR3 DNA remains: 51 bases, in frame from the first base. From the germline V gene (reference sequence), CDR1 is LGHDT and CDR2 is YNNKEL.